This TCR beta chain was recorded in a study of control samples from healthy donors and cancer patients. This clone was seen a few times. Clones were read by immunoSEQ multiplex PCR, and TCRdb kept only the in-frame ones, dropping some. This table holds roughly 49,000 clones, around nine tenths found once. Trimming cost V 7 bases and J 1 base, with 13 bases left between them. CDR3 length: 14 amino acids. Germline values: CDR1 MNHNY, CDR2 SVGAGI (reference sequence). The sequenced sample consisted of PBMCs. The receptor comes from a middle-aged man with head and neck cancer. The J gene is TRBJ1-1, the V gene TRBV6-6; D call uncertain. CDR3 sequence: CASTAGLKNTEAFF. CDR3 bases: TGTGCCAGCACCGCCGGACTGAAGAACACTGAAGCTTTCTTT.